Presented here are 20 T cell receptor beta chains from one specimen sequenced in a study of T cells in Graves' hyperthyroidism and ophthalmopathy (dated by TCRdb to between 2019 and 2020). The receptor library was made with multiplex PCR. These reads were obtained on an Illumina HiSeq 2000. The TCR beta CDR3 regions were amplified from the RNA transcripts. The first round of RT-PCR for the TCR CDR3 was performed with the HTBI primer set and the Qiagen OneStep RT-PCR kit. TCRdb trimmed the raw reads at Q25, called clones with MiXCR and kept productive beta chains. Under each unique CDR3 protein, matching rows form one entry showing the most common genes and DNA. The sample records 250,000 to 300,000 distinct CDR3 sequences, about 14% of which are singletons. Together, the top ten hold 7.8% of the sample. The sequencing input was blood. The receptors come from a woman younger than 45 with Graves' hyperthyroidism that later progressed to Graves' ophthalmopathy.

This clonotype was observed at least ten times. The chain is built from TRBV28 and TRBJ2-1; 12 nucleotides align to TRBD2. V gave up 0 bases and J gave up 1 base; unmatched junction bases: 1. Germline CDR1 and CDR2: MDHEN and SYDVKM. CDR3 length equals 17 residues. This chain's CDR3 is CASSLWTSGRSYNEQFF. CDR3 nucleotides: TGTGCCAGCAGTTTATGGACTAGCGGGAGATCCTACAATGAGCAGTTCTTC.

This clonotype occurred many times. V and J are TRBV29-1 and TRBJ1-1, with D perhaps matching TRBD1 (6 bases). This CDR3 is built from 13 residues. The germline CDR1 and CDR2 sequences are SQVTM and ANQGSEA. Trimming left V 4 bases short and J 4 bases short, with 13 bases between. The CDR3 here is CSVVGGRVTEAFF. Here the CDR3 DNA reads TGCAGCGTTGTAGGGGGGCGCGTCACTGAAGCTTTCTTT.

The V gene is TRBV19, the J gene TRBJ1-3; no clear D gene. The CDR3 consists of 14 residues. The germline CDR1 and CDR2 sequences are LNHDA and SQIVND (reference sequence). This chain's CDR3 is CVGSGPNSGNTIYF. CDR3 DNA: TGTGTCGGTAGTGGACCCAACTCTGGAAACACCATATATTTT.

This clonotype was detected ten times or more. The chain links TRBV11-2 to TRBJ2-7; D uncertain. The V and J ends lost 0 bases and 0 bases respectively, with 12 bases between them. The CDR3 sequence is 16 residues long. The germline CDR1 and CDR2 sequences are SGHAT and FQNNGV. The CDR3 here is CASSLDPVRSSYEQYF. Here the CDR3 DNA reads TGTGCCAGCAGCTTAGATCCGGTGAGGAGCTCCTACGAGCAGTACTTC. The entire variable domain, with the rest obtained from reference TRBV11-2 and TRBJ2-7, is as follows: EAGVAQSPRYKIIEKRQSVAFWCNPISGHATLYWYQQILGQGPKLLIQFQNNGVVDDSQLPKDRFSAERLKGVDSTLKIQPAKLEDSAVYLCASSLDPVRSSYEQYFGPGTRLTVT.

The sample holds a few counts of this clonotype. V is TRBV5-5 and J is TRBJ1-5; D is unresolved. The CDR3 is 12 residues long. Germline V CDR1 and CDR2: SGHKS, YYEKEE (reference sequence). V lost 0 bases, J lost 10 bases, and 8 bases lay in between. Here the CDR3 reads CASSLEGGPQHF. CDR3 in DNA: TGTGCCAGCAGCTTGGAAGGCGGCCCCCAGCATTTT. Full variable domain (missing parts from reference TRBV5-5 and TRBJ1-5): DAGVTQSPTHLIKTRGQQVTLRCSPISGHKSVSWYQQVLGQGPQFIFQYYEKEERGRGNFPDRFSARQFPNYSSELNVNALLLGDSALYLCASSLEGGPQHFGDGTRLSIL.

This clonotype was seen at least ten times. The CDR3 DNA is TGCAGTGCTAGAGATGTTCAGGGCCCGAGCACAGATACGCAGTATTTT. Translation gives CSARDVQGPSTDTQYF. The chain combines TRBV20-1 with TRBJ2-3, with D possibly being TRBD1 (5 bases). V lost 0 bases, J lost 0 bases, and 13 bases lay in between. The germline CDR1 and CDR2 sequences are DFQATT and SNEGSKA (reference sequence). The CDR3 length is 16 residues.

This clonotype was seen at least ten times. The chain employs TRBV7-2 and TRBJ2-1; D may match TRBD1 or TRBD2 (5 bases each). Trimming cost V 4 bases and J 2 bases, with 12 bases left between them. Germline V gene lookup returns CDR1 SGHTA and CDR2 FQGNSA. This CDR3 is 15 amino acids long. The CDR3 DNA is TGTGCCAGCAGCTCACGGGGCGAACCCTACAATGAGCAGTTCTTC. It translates to CASSSRGEPYNEQFF. The full variable domain, in which reference TRBV7-2 and TRBJ2-1 provide the parts outside the CDR3, is GAGVSQSPSNKVTEKGKDVELRCDPISGHTALYWYRQSLGQGLEFLIYFQGNSAPDKSGLPSDRFSAERTGGSVSTLTIQRTQQEDSAVYLCASSSRGEPYNEQFFGPGTRLTVL.

At least ten counts were recorded for this clonotype. The CDR3 here is CASSQGILTANYGYTF. For the CDR3, the DNA is TGTGCCAGCAGCCAAGGGATACTAACAGCTAACTATGGCTACACCTTC. The rearrangement joins TRBV3-1 to TRBJ1-2; unclear D gene. Between the trimmed V and J ends, which lost 1 base and 0 bases, there was a span of 12 bases. The CDR3 is made up of 16 amino acids. The germline V gene has CDR1 LGHDT and CDR2 YNNKEL (reference sequence).

Many counts were recorded for this clonotype. This chain links TRBV6-1 with TRBJ1-5, with D unresolved. Germline V gene lookup returns CDR1 MNHNS and CDR2 SASEGT. The CDR3 spans 14 residues. V was clipped by 5 bases and J by 5 bases, with 13 bases between them. Here the CDR3 reads CASSFAGGYQPQHF. The CDR3 DNA follows: TGTGCCAGCAGTTTTGCAGGAGGGTATCAGCCCCAGCATTTT.

This chain joins TRBV19 and TRBJ2-3; D possibly matches TRBD1 or TRBD2 (5 bases each). The V gene's germline CDR1 is LNHDA and CDR2 SQIVND (reference sequence). The germline V and J ends were trimmed by 8 bases and 4 bases, with 16 bases remaining between them. This CDR3 is built from 14 residues. The CDR3 is CASRRGAGADTQYF. CDR3 bases: TGTGCCAGTCGCCGGGGCGCCGGCGCAGATACGCAGTATTTT.

This clonotype came up many times. The chain has TRBV15 and TRBJ2-7; D might be TRBD2 (6 bases). The CDR3 spans 13 residues. Trimming pared 8 bases from V and 5 bases from J, leaving 16 bases between. From germline, CDR1 is LNHNV and CDR2 YYDKDF (reference sequence). CDR3 amino acids: CATAWGVGNEQYF. The CDR3, as DNA: TGTGCCACCGCGTGGGGGGTCGGGAACGAGCAGTACTTC.

This clonotype was seen repeatedly, ten times or more. This chain connects TRBV6-2 or TRBV6-3 to TRBJ2-6, with D possibly matching TRBD1 (6 bases). The CDR3 sequence is 20 residues long. With 7 bases removed from V and 0 bases from J, the gap between germline ends came to 25 bases. The germline V gene encodes CDR1 MNHEY and CDR2 SVGEGT. The CDR3 region has the DNA TGTGCCAGCACCCAATATGGGGGAAATACAGGGTCCTCTGGGGCCAACGTCCTGACTTTC. Protein: CASTQYGGNTGSSGANVLTF.

This clonotype was picked up many times. The chain couples TRBV6-1 to TRBJ1-5; TRBD1 matches at 8 bases. Germline V gives CDR1 MNHNS, CDR2 SASEGT. The CDR3 consists of 14 residues. V shed 5 bases and J 6 bases; nucleotides not matched to a gene: 6. CDR3 region: CASSPGQELQPQHF. CDR3 DNA: TGTGCCAGCAGTCCGGGACAGGAACTTCAGCCCCAGCATTTT.

This clonotype was seen many times. V gene TRBV5-1 combines with J gene TRBJ2-7; 7 nucleotides match TRBD2. V trimming: 4 bases; J trimming: 1 base; junction bases outside the gene matches: 8. This CDR3 has 15 amino acids. Looked up from germline, CDR1 is SGHRS and CDR2 is YFSETQ. CDR3 coding DNA: TGCGCCAGCAGCGTGTTAGCGGGCTTTTCCTACGAGCAGTACTTC. Its protein is CASSVLAGFSYEQYF.

The sample holds many counts of this clonotype. The chain uses TRBV18 and TRBJ2-5; D gene ambiguous. The V gene's germline CDR1 is KGHSH and CDR2 LQKENI. The V end lost 4 bases, the J end lost 1 base, and 4 bases lay between the germline ends. There are 12 residues in the CDR3. DNA for the CDR3: TGTGCCAGCTCACGACTCCAAGAGACCCAGTACTTC. Translation: CASSRLQETQYF. Drawing the rest from reference TRBV18 and TRBJ2-5, the complete variable domain is NAGVMQNPRHLVRRRGQEARLRCSPMKGHSHVYWYRQLPEEGLKFMVYLQKENIIDESGMPKERFSAEFPKEGPSILRIQQVVRGDSAAYFCASSRLQETQYFGPGTRLLVL.

The rearrangement links TRBV19 to TRBJ2-1, with D maybe TRBD2 (7 bases). This CDR3 contains 14 residues. Germline V gives CDR1 LNHDA, CDR2 SQIVND (reference sequence). The V end was cut by 5 bases, the J end by 9 bases, with 17 bases between. The CDR3 reads CASSPGGGAVEQFF. CDR3 nucleotide sequence: TGTGCCAGTAGTCCCGGAGGGGGGGCGGTTGAGCAGTTCTTC.

This clonotype occurred many times. The chain joins TRBV20-1 to TRBJ1-1; TRBD1 agrees at 7 bases. The V and J ends lost 0 bases and 0 bases, in that order; junction bases with no gene match: 10. Germline V CDR1 and CDR2: DFQATT, SNEGSKA (reference sequence). The CDR3 totals 17 residues. The CDR3 DNA sequence: TGCAGTGCTAGAGATCGGGACAGCTACTTCATGAACACTGAAGCTTTCTTT. Protein sequence: CSARDRDSYFMNTEAFF.

This clonotype was recorded at least ten times. The chain links TRBV28 to TRBJ2-7; the match to TRBD2 covers 9 bases. Germline loops: CDR1 MDHEN, CDR2 SYDVKM. The CDR3 runs 15 residues. The ends lost 2 bases at V and 3 bases at J; junction bases unmatched: 5. DNA of the CDR3: TGTGCCAGCAGTTTAAAGCGACTAGCGGTCTACGAGCAGTACTTC. It encodes CASSLKRLAVYEQYF.

Only a few counts were recorded for this clonotype. The DNA of the CDR3 is TGTGCCAGCAGCCAAGATAAGGATCCCGCCGAGCACACCGGGGAGCTGTTTTTT. Translation: CASSQDKDPAEHTGELFF. The J gene is TRBJ2-2, the V gene TRBV3-1, with D uncertain. The CDR3 has 18 amino acids. V lost 0 bases and J 3 bases, leaving 17 bases between the germline ends. Germline loops: CDR1 LGHDT, CDR2 YNNKEL (reference sequence).

The chain uses TRBV27 and TRBJ2-7, with 8 positions matching TRBD1. The CDR3 consists of 15 residues. Germline lookup yields CDR1 MNHEY and CDR2 SMNVEV (reference sequence). The J segment lost 2 bases and the V segment lost 6 bases, leaving 9 bases of the junction unmatched. In DNA form, the CDR3 reads TGTGCCAGCAGCACGGGACAGGCTTTAACCTACGAGCAGTACTTC. Its translation: CASSTGQALTYEQYF.